Included here is one T cell receptor (beta chain) sequence, with context. The antigen remains unidentified. This entry comes from a study of T cell responses to AZD1222 COVID-19 vaccine. About the research overall: Timing groups of about 4 and about 12 weeks for second doses were pooled.

Study-level results: Vaccine-related CD4 TCRs covered spike, predominating at 160-218 and 743-854. Unmutated variant regions are reportedly the target of nearly half of TCRs that are spike-specific. AZD1222 recipients seropositive at baseline numbered only 5 to 7.

The CDR3 covers 16 residues. Between the trimmed V and J ends, which lost 5 bases and 2 bases, there was a span of 13 bases. Per germline, CDR1 LNHDA and CDR2 SQIVND (reference sequence). The table came from immunoSEQ multiplex PCR; TCRdb's copy has only in-frame clones and leaves some out. The data hold some 120,000 clones, with roughly 91% observed a single time. This sequence originates from an adult in good health. Here the sequenced sample was peripheral blood, taken on day 0 of AZD1222 vaccination. This chain connects TRBV19 to TRBJ2-6, with TRBD1 as a possible D gene (6 bases). The CDR3 sequence: CASSLGHLAGANVLTF. The CDR3, as DNA: TGTGCCAGTAGTTTGGGACACCTTGCTGGGGCCAACGTCCTGACTTTC.